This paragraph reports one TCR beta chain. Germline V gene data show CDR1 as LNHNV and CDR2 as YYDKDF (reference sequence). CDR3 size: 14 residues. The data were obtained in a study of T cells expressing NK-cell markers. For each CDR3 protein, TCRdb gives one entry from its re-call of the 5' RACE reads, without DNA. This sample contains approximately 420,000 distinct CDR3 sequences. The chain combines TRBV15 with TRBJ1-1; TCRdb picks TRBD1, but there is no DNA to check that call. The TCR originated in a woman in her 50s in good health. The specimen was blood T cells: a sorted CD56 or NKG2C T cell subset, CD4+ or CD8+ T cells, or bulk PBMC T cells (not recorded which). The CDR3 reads CATVSRRQGAEAFF.